Shown below are 5 T cell receptor beta chains from a single sample sequenced in a study of cytomegalovirus exposure and HLA in healthy donors. 60 Vbeta and 13 Jbeta primers were used in PCR. Libraries were prepared by immunoSEQ multiplex PCR; TCRdb keeps only in-frame clonotypes and omits some of them. The top ten clones hold roughly 2.9% of a sample with 150,000 to 200,000 clones, less than 80% of them seen once. The sequencing sample was made of PBMCs. Source of these receptors: a man aged 35-49 years in good health and CMV-seronegative.

The chain uses TRBV5-3 and TRBJ2-1; a weak D match, TRBD2 (7 bases). TRBV5-3 qualifies as an ORF whose function is uncertain. CDR3 length equals 17 residues. V lost 2 bases and J lost 5, with 20 bases in between. CDR3 nucleotides: TGTGCCAGAAGCTTTCTGGGGGGGGGCTCCGGGCACAATGAGCAGTTCTTC. This codes for CARSFLGGGSGHNEQFF.

The V call is TRBV21-1, the J call TRBJ2-3; the table's TRBD2 call for D was not verified on the DNA. TRBV21-1 is flagged as a pseudogene. The CDR3 consists of 14 residues. The CDR3 spells CASSKARYPDTQYF. The CDR3 DNA sequence: TGTGCCAGCAGCAAAGCGAGGTACCCAGATACGCAGTATTTT.

The rearrangement joins TRBV7-2 to TRBJ2-5; D is perhaps TRBD1 (6 bases). Germline CDR1 and CDR2: SGHTA and FQGNSA. V lost 5 bases and J lost 5, with 24 bases in between. The length of the CDR3 is 17 residues. CDR3 sequence reads: CASSLRAVGTKAETQYF. The CDR3 coding sequence is TGTGCCAGCAGCCTCCGCGCCGTCGGGACAAAGGCGGAGACCCAGTACTTC.

The V gene is TRBV19, the J gene TRBJ2-1; TRBD2 matches at 13 bases. The CDR3 is 15 amino acids. The germline gives CDR1 LNHDA, CDR2 SQIVND (reference sequence). Trimming removed 5 bases from V and 5 bases from J; junction bases left unmatched: 3. DNA of the CDR3: TGTGCCAGTAGTGTGACTAGCGGGGGGCACAATGAGCAGTTCTTC. Translated: CASSVTSGGHNEQFF.

The rearrangement joins TRBV5-4 to TRBJ2-5, with 11 nucleotides matching TRBD2. This CDR3 has 14 residues. V lost 5 bases, J lost 3 bases, and 3 bases stayed unmatched. Germline V gene data show CDR1 as SGHNT and CDR2 as YYREEE (reference sequence). The CDR3 DNA is TGTGCCAGCAGACCGGGACTAGCGGAAGAGACCCAGTACTTC. Protein sequence: CASRPGLAEETQYF.